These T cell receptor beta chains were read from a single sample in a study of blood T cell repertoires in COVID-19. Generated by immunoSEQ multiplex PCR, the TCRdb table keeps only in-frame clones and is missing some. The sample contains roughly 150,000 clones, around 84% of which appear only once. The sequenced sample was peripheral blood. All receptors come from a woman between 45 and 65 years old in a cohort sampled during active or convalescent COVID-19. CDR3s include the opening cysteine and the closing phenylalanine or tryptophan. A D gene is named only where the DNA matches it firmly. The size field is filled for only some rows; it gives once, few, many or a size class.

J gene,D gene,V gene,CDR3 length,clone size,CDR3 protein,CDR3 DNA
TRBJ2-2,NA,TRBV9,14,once,CASSVGQNTGELFF,TGTGCCAGCAGCGTAGGACAGAACACCGGGGAGCTGTTTTTT
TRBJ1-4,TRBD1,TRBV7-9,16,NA,CASSLAAGQGHEKLFF,TGTGCCAGCAGCTTAGCCGCGGGACAGGGGCATGAAAAACTGTTTTTT
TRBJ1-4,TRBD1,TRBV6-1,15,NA,CASSEQQGVAEKLFF,TGTGCCAGCAGTGAACAACAGGGGGTTGCTGAAAAACTGTTTTTT
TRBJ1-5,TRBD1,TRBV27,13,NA,CASGTGPRQPQHF,TGTGCCAGCGGGACAGGGCCCCGTCAGCCCCAGCATTTT
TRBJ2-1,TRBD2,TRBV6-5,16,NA,CASSYSVAGGYNEQFF,TGTGCCAGCAGTTACTCGGTAGCGGGGGGTTACAATGAGCAGTTCTTC
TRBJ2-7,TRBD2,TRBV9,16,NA,CASSEGGTSGAYEQYF,TGTGCCAGCAGCGAGGGGGGGACTAGCGGCGCCTACGAGCAGTACTTC
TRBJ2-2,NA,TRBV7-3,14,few,CASSLTLGPGELFF,TGTGCCAGCAGCTTAACACTAGGACCCGGGGAGCTGTTTTTT
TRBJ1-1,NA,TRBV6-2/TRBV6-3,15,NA,CASSGPADWNTEAFF,TGTGCCAGCAGCGGCCCGGCGGACTGGAACACTGAAGCTTTCTTT
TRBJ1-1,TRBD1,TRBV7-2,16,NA,CASSLFRTGGFTEAFF,TGTGCCAGCAGCTTATTCCGGACAGGAGGATTCACTGAAGCTTTCTTT
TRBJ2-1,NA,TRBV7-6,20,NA,CASSPDPRASRVADYNEQFF,TGTGCCAGCAGCCCGGACCCACGAGCGTCTAGGGTAGCGGACTACAATGAGCAGTTCTTC
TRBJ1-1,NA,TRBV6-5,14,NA,CASSAGHMNTEAFF,TGTGCCAGCAGCGCAGGGCACATGAACACTGAAGCTTTCTTT
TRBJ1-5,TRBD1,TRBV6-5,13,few,CASSQTGWQPQHF,TGTGCCAGCAGTCAGACAGGGTGGCAGCCCCAGCATTTT
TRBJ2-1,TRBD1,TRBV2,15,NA,CASSEAPGQEYEQFF,TGTGCCAGCAGTGAAGCGCCGGGACAGGAGTATGAGCAGTTCTTC
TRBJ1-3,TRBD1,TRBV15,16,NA,CATSSTQGVGGNTIYF,TGTGCCACCAGCAGCACGCAGGGGGTCGGTGGAAACACCATATATTTT
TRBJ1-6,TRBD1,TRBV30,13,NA,CAWARGLNSPLHF,TGTGCCTGGGCCAGGGGGCTCAATTCACCCCTCCACTTT
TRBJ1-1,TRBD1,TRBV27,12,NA,CASSPGGTEAFF,TGTGCCAGCAGCCCAGGGGGCACTGAAGCTTTCTTT
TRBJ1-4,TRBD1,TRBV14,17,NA,CASSRHTGGQGNEKLFF,TGTGCCAGCAGCCGACACACAGGGGGCCAGGGTAATGAAAAACTGTTTTTT
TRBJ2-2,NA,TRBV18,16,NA,CASSPPTGRNTGELFF,TGTGCCAGCTCACCACCCACAGGAAGGAACACCGGGGAGCTGTTTTTT
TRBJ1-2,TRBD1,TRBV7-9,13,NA,CASSETGGDGYTF,TGTGCCAGCAGCGAAACAGGGGGCGATGGCTACACCTTC
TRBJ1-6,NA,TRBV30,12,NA,CATRLTNSPLHF,TGTGCGACAAGGCTAACGAATTCACCCCTCCACTTT
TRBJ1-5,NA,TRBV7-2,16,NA,CASSSRQSYSNQPQHF,TGTGCCAGCAGCTCCAGACAGTCATATAGCAATCAGCCCCAGCATTTT
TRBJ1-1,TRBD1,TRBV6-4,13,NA,CASSERQGARAFF,TGTGCCAGCAGTGAAAGGCAGGGGGCGCGAGCTTTCTTT
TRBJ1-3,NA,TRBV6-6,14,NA,CASSPRQSGNTIYF,TGTGCCAGCAGCCCCAGGCAGTCTGGAAACACCATATATTTT
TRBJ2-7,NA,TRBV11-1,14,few,CASSFPGHRYEQYF,TGTGCCAGCAGCTTTCCGGGACACAGATACGAGCAGTACTTC
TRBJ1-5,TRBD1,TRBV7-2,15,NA,CASSSLTGSFQPQHF,TGTGCCAGCAGTTCTTTGACAGGGAGTTTCCAGCCCCAGCATTTT
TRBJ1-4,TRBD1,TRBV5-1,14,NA,CASSLNWDREKLFF,TGCGCCAGCAGCTTAAACTGGGACAGGGAAAAACTGTTTTTT
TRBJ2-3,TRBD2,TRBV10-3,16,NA,CAISRTSGGPTDTQYF,TGTGCCATCAGTAGGACTAGCGGGGGGCCTACAGATACGCAGTATTTT
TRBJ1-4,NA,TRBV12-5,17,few,CASGPRPRHPNDEKLFF,TGTGCTAGTGGTCCTCGGCCACGACATCCTAACGATGAAAAACTGTTTTTT
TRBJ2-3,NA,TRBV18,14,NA,CASSSGQSTDTQYF,TGTGCCAGCTCATCAGGACAGAGCACAGATACGCAGTATTTT
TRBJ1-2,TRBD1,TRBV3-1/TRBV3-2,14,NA,CASSQGDRFYGYTF,TGTGCCAGCAGCCAAGGGGACAGATTCTATGGCTACACCTTC
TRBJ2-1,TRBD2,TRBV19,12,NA,CATIAGGNEQFF,TGTGCCACTATAGCGGGGGGCAATGAGCAGTTCTTC
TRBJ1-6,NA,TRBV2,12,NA,CASSHRDSPLHF,TGTGCCAGCAGCCACAGAGATTCACCCCTCCACTTT
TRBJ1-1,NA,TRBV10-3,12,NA,CAISTPGTEAFF,TGTGCCATCAGTACACCGGGCACTGAAGCTTTCTTT
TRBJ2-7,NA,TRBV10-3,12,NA,CAISDQGYEQYF,TGTGCCATCAGTGATCAGGGGTACGAGCAGTACTTC
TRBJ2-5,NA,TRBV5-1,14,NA,CASSLSRGGETQYF,TGCGCCAGCAGCTTGTCCAGGGGCGGGGAGACCCAGTACTTC
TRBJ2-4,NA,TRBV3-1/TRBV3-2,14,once,CASSQQGFKNIQYF,TGTGCCAGCAGCCAACAGGGATTCAAAAACATTCAGTACTTC
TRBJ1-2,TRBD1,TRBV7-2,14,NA,CASSPISQGARLTF,TGTGCCAGCAGCCCCATCTCTCAGGGGGCGCGTCTAACCTTC
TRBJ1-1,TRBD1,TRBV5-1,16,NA,CASSLGSGGYDTEAFF,TGCGCCAGCAGCTTGGGTTCAGGGGGCTATGACACTGAAGCTTTCTTT
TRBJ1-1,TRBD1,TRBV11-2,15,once,CASSQGQGAITEAFF,TGTGCCAGCAGCCAGGGACAGGGGGCTATCACTGAAGCTTTCTTT
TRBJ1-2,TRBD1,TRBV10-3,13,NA,CAISETGEYGYTF,TGTGCCATCAGTGAGACAGGGGAGTATGGCTACACCTTC
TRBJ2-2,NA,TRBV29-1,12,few,CSVDRKTGELFF,TGCAGCGTGGACAGAAAGACCGGGGAGCTGTTTTTT
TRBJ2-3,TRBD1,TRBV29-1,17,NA,CSVVRLRDRGVTDTQYF,TGCAGCGTTGTCCGGCTCCGGGACAGGGGTGTCACAGATACGCAGTATTTT
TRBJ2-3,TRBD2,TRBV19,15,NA,CASRYSGDETDTQYF,TGTGCCAGTAGGTATAGCGGGGACGAAACAGATACGCAGTATTTT
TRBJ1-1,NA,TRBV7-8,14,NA,CASSKTALNTEAFF,TGTGCCAGCAGCAAGACAGCATTGAACACTGAAGCTTTCTTT